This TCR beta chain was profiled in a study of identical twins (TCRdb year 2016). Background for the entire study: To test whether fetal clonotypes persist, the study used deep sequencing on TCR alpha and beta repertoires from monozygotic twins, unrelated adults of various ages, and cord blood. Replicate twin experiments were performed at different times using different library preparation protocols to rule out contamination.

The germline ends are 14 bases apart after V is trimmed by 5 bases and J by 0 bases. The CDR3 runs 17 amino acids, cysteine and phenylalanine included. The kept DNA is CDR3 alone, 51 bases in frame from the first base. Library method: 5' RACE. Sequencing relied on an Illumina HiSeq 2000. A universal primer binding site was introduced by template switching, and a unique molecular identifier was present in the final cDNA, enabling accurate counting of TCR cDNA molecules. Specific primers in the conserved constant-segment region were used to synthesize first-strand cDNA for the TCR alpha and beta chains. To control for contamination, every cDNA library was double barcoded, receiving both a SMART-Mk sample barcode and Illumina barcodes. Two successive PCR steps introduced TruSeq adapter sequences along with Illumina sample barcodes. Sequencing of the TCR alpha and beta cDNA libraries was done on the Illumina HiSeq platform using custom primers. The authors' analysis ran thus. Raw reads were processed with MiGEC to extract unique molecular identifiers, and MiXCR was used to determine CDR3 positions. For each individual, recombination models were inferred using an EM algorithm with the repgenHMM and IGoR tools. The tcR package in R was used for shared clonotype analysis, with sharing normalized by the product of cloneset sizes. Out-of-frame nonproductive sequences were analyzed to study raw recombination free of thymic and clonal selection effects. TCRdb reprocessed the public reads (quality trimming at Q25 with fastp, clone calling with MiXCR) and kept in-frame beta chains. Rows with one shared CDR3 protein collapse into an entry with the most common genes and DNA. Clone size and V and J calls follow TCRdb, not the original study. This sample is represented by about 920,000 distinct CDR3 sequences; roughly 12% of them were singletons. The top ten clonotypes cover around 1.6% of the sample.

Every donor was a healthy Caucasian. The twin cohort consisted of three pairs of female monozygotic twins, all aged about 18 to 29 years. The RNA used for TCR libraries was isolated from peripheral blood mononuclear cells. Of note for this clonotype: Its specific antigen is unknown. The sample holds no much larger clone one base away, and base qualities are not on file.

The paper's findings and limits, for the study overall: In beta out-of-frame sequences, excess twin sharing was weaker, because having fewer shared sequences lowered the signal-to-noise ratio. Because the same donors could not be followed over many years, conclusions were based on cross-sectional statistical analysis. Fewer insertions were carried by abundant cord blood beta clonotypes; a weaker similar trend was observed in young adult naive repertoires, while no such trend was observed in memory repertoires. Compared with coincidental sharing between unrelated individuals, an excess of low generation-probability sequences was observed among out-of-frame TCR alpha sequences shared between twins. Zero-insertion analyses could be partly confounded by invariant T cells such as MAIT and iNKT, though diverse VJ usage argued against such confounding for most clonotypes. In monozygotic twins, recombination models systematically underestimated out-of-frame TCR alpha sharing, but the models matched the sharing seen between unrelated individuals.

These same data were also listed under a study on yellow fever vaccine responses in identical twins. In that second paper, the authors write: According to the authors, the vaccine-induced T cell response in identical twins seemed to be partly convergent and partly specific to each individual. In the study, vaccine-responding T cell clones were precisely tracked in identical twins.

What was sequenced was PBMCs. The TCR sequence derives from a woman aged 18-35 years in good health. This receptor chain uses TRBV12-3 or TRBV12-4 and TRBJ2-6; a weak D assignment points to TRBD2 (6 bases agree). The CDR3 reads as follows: CASSRNWGVSGANVLTF. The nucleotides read TGTGCCAGCAGTCGGAATTGGGGGGTCTCTGGGGCCAACGTCCTGACTTTC.